These T cell receptor beta chains were read from a single sample in a study of blood T cells in healthy people across ages. One entry per CDR3 protein, called by TCRdb with MiXCR from the 5' RACE reads. Of over a million distinct CDR3 sequences in the sample, 42% were seen once. The sequenced sample was blood. The source of these receptors is a woman aged 18-29 years in good health. Each CDR3 is given with its conserved first and last residue. A D gene is named only where the DNA matches it firmly. The size field is filled for only some rows; it gives once, few, many or a size class.

NA	TRBV20-1	NA	TRBJ2-7	CSARAEAGGSYEQYF	TGCAGTGCTAGAGCGGAAGCGGGTGGATCCTACGAGCAGTACTTC
NA	TRBV2	NA	TRBJ2-1	CASKSGGGPYNEQFF	TGTGCCAGCAAATCCGGAGGGGGGCCCTACAATGAGCAGTTCTTC
NA	TRBV7-9	few	TRBJ2-7	CATQGTATYEQYF	TGTGCCACCCAGGGGACGGCCACCTACGAGCAGTACTTC
TRBD1	TRBV12-3/TRBV12-4	NA	TRBJ1-2	CASSSPTRGAHYGYTF	TGTGCCAGCAGTTCTCCAACCAGGGGGGCACACTATGGCTACACCTTC
NA	TRBV11-2	NA	TRBJ2-1	CASSFTSYNEQFF	TGTGCCAGCAGCTTTACCTCCTACAATGAGCAGTTCTTC
NA	TRBV20-1	NA	TRBJ1-2	CSASAGRDEYGYTF	TGCAGTGCTAGCGCTGGGAGGGATGAATATGGCTACACCTTC
TRBD1	TRBV4-2	once	TRBJ1-4	CAGSQDGTGYEKLFF	TGTGCCGGCAGCCAAGACGGGACAGGGTATGAAAAACTGTTTTTT
NA	TRBV6-2/TRBV6-3	few	TRBJ2-5	CASSRSLVQETQYF	TGTGCCAGCAGTCGGTCACTCGTCCAAGAGACCCAGTACTTC
TRBD1	TRBV9	few	TRBJ2-7	CASSSSTGDGYEQYF	TGTGCCAGCAGCTCATCTACAGGGGATGGGTACGAGCAGTACTTC
TRBD1	TRBV20-1	few	TRBJ1-2	CSASPTGGGYTF	TGCAGTGCTAGCCCGACAGGGGGGGGCTACACCTTC
NA	TRBV15	once	TRBJ2-5	CATRGSEQYF	TGTGCCACCAGGGGGTCAGAGCAGTACTTC
NA	TRBV6-1	NA	TRBJ2-7	CASSEDGRGYEQYF	TGTGCCAGCAGTGAAGACGGAAGGGGCTACGAGCAGTACTTC
TRBD2	TRBV20-1	NA	TRBJ2-1	CSAPLAGVLDEQFF	TGCAGTGCCCCACTAGCGGGGGTATTAGATGAGCAGTTCTTC
TRBD2	TRBV4-1	few	TRBJ2-1	CASRPTSGDIYNEQFF	TGCGCCAGCAGACCTACTAGCGGGGACATATACAATGAGCAGTTCTTC
TRBD1	TRBV20-1	few	TRBJ1-2	CSARPETGEINGYTF	TGCAGTGCTAGACCCGAGACAGGGGAGATCAATGGCTACACCTTC
NA	TRBV6-2/TRBV6-3	NA	TRBJ2-7	CASSSSGSRNEQYF	TGTGCCAGCAGTTCGTCCGGGTCTCGGAATGAGCAGTACTTC
NA	TRBV2	NA	TRBJ2-5	CASTKEGRDETQYF	TGTGCCAGCACCAAGGAGGGCAGGGATGAGACCCAGTACTTC
TRBD1	TRBV6-6	NA	TRBJ1-3	CASRPGTGNGNTIYF	TGTGCCAGCAGACCCGGGACAGGGAATGGAAACACCATATATTTT
NA	TRBV12-3/TRBV12-4	few	TRBJ1-6	CASSPGNSNSPLHF	TGTGCCAGCAGCCCGGGAAACAGTAATTCACCCCTCCACTTT
TRBD1	TRBV5-1	NA	TRBJ1-2	CASSGDRGLGYTF	TGCGCCAGCAGCGGGGACAGGGGACTCGGCTACACCTTC
TRBD2	TRBV5-1	NA	TRBJ2-3	CTSRLAGGTDTQYF	TGCACCAGCAGGCTAGCGGGAGGCACAGATACGCAGTATTTT
NA	TRBV5-1	NA	TRBJ2-7	CASSLDWRMGFGEQYF	TGCGCCAGCAGCTTGGACTGGCGGATGGGCTTTGGCGAGCAGTACTTC
TRBD2	TRBV2	NA	TRBJ2-3	CASTLAGSSTDTQYF	TGTGCCAGCACACTAGCGGGATCTAGCACAGATACGCAGTATTTT
TRBD2	TRBV6-2/TRBV6-3	NA	TRBJ2-1	CASSYSLAGDHNEQFF	TGTGCCAGCAGTTACTCCCTAGCGGGGGACCACAATGAGCAGTTCTTC
NA	TRBV20-1	once	TRBJ1-2	CSASQGGDGYTF	TGCAGTGCTAGTCAAGGTGGGGATGGCTACACCTTC
NA	TRBV6-6	NA	TRBJ2-3	CASTPDDLSTDTQYF	TGTGCCAGCACCCCGGACGATCTTAGCACAGATACGCAGTATTTT
NA	TRBV7-2	few	TRBJ1-2	CASSPHRPPNYGYTF	TGTGCCAGCAGTCCACACCGTCCCCCTAACTATGGCTACACCTTC
TRBD1	TRBV20-1	few	TRBJ2-1	CSARHSGGHQNEQFF	TGCAGTGCTAGGCATTCAGGGGGACACCAAAATGAGCAGTTCTTC
NA	TRBV7-2	NA	TRBJ2-1	CASSSRHSSETQFF	TGTGCCAGCAGCTCCCGGCATAGCTCGGAGACCCAGTTCTTC
NA	TRBV7-9	many	TRBJ1-5	CASSLENQPQHF	TGTGCCAGCAGCTTAGAGAATCAGCCCCAGCATTTT
NA	TRBV27	NA	TRBJ2-4	CASSFSRTIRGPPKDSVQYF	TGTGCCAGCAGTTTCTCACGAACTATCCGCGGGCCTCCCAAGGATTCCGTGCAGTACTTC
NA	TRBV9	NA	TRBJ2-1	CASSVAAGQRNEQFF	TGTGCCAGCAGCGTAGCCGCTGGCCAGCGCAATGAGCAGTTCTTC
TRBD2	TRBV7-9	NA	TRBJ2-1	CASSFSGIRFNEQFF	TGTGCCAGCAGCTTTAGCGGGATCAGATTTAATGAGCAGTTCTTC
NA	TRBV3-1	NA	TRBJ2-7	CASSQGIHEQYF	TGTGCCAGCAGCCAAGGTATCCACGAGCAGTACTTC
NA	TRBV6-1	few	TRBJ2-3	CASSEADVSPSTDTQYF	TGTGCCAGCAGTGAAGCTGATGTGTCACCAAGCACAGATACGCAGTATTTT
NA	TRBV28	NA	TRBJ2-5	CASSVPDYSYKTQYF	TGTGCCAGCAGTGTCCCTGACTATTCTTATAAGACCCAGTACTTC
NA	TRBV11-2	few	TRBJ1-1	CASREIGTDTEAFF	TGTGCCAGCAGGGAGATAGGGACGGACACTGAAGCTTTCTTT
NA	TRBV29-1	NA	TRBJ2-3	CSVEPRSLDGTDTQYF	TGCAGCGTTGAACCCCGATCCCTAGACGGCACAGATACGCAGTATTTT
NA	TRBV7-8	once	TRBJ2-7	CASSLQTGAYEQYF	TGTGCCAGCAGCCTCCAGACGGGGGCGTACGAGCAGTACTTC